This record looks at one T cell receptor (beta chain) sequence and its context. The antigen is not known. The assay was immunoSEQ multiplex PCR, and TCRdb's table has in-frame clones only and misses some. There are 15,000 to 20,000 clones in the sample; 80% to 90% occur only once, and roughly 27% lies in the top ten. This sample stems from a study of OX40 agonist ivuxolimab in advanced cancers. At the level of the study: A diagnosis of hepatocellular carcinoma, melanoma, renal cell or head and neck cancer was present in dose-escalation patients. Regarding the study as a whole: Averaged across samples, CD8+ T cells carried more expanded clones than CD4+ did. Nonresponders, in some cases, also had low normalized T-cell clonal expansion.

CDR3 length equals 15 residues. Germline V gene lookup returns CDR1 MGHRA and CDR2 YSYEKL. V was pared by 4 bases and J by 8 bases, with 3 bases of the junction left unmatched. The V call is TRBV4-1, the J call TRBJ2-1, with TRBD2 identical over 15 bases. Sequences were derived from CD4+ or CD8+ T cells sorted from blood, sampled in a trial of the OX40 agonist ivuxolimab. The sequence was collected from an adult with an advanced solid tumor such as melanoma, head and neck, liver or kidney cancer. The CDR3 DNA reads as TGCGCCAGCAGCCCGGGACTAGCGGGAGGAGATGAGCAGTTCTTC. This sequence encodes CASSPGLAGGDEQFF.